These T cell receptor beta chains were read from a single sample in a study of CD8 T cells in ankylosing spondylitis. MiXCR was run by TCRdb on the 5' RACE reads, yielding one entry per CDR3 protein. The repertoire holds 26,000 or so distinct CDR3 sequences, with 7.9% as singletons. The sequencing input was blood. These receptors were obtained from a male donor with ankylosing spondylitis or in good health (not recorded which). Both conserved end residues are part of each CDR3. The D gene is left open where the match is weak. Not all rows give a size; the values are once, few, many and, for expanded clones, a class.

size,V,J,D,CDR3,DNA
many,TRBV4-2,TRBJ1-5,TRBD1,CASSQGEDRGHQHF,TGTGCCAGCAGCCAAGGAGAAGACAGGGGTCACCAGCATTTT
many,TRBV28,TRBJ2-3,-,CASSLSAGRTDTQYF,TGTGCCAGCAGTTTATCTGCGGGGCGCACAGATACGCAGTATTTT
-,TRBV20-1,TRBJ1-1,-,CSARDTGRDTEAFF,TGCAGTGCTAGAGATACAGGGAGAGACACTGAAGCTTTCTTT
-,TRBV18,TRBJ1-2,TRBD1,CASSQDRDYGYTF,TGTGCCAGCTCACAAGACAGGGACTATGGCTACACCTTC
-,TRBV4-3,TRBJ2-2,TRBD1,CASSHRHTGANTGELFF,TGCGCCAGCAGCCACCGTCACACAGGGGCGAACACCGGGGAGCTGTTTTTT
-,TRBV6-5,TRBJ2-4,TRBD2,CASSQKRGAYIQYF,TGTGCCAGCAGCCAAAAGCGGGGGGCGTACATTCAGTACTTC
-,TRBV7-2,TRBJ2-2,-,CASSTAAQGTGELFF,TGTGCCAGCAGCACCGCCGCCCAAGGCACCGGGGAGCTGTTTTTT
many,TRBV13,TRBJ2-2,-,CASRGGLNTGELFF,TGTGCCAGTAGAGGAGGGTTGAACACCGGGGAGCTGTTTTTT
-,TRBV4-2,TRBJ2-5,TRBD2,CASSQDGREGETQYF,TGTGCCAGCAGCCAAGATGGGCGGGAGGGGGAGACCCAGTACTTC
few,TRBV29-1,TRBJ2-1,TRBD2,CSVEGTTSYNEQFF,TGCAGCGTTGAGGGGACTACCTCCTACAATGAGCAGTTCTTC
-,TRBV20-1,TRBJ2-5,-,CSARDRPTQETQYF,TGCAGTGCTAGAGACCGGCCTACTCAAGAGACCCAGTACTTC
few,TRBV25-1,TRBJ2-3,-,CASSGWTDVRWGASTDTQYF,TGTGCCAGCAGTGGCTGGACTGATGTTCGTTGGGGGGCTAGCACAGATACGCAGTATTTT
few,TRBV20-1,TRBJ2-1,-,CSASSGFANEQFF,TGCAGTGCTAGCTCAGGGTTCGCAAATGAGCAGTTCTTC
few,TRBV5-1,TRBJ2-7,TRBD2,CASSWKGREDEQYF,TGCGCCAGCAGCTGGAAGGGGAGGGAGGACGAGCAGTACTTC
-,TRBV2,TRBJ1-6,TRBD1,CASRDGTGGNSPLHF,TGTGCCAGCAGGGATGGGACAGGAGGCAATTCACCCCTCCACTTT
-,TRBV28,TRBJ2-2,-,CASSFHAHDTGELFF,TGTGCCAGCAGTTTCCACGCCCACGACACCGGGGAGCTGTTTTTT
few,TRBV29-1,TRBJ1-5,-,CSVDAAGDPNQPQHF,TGCAGCGTTGATGCCGCAGGGGACCCTAATCAGCCCCAGCATTTT
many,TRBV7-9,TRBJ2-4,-,CASSGPGPSLAKNIQYF,TGTGCCAGCAGCGGTCCGGGACCGTCCCTAGCCAAAAACATTCAGTACTTC
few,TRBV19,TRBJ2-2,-,CASSPQGGFTGELFF,TGTGCCAGTAGTCCCCAGGGCGGGTTTACCGGGGAGCTGTTTTTT
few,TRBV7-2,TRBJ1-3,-,CASSWTSGNTIYF,TGTGCCAGCAGCTGGACATCTGGAAACACCATATATTTT
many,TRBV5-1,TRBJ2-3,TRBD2,CASSLGLAGRTDTQYF,TGCGCCAGCAGCTTGGGACTAGCGGGACGCACAGATACGCAGTATTTT
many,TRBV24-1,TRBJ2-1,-,CATSVRAKAEQFF,TGTGCCACCAGTGTAAGGGCTAAGGCTGAGCAGTTCTTC
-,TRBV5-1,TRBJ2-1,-,CASSSQGGSYNEQFF,TGCGCCAGCAGCTCTCAGGGCGGATCCTACAATGAGCAGTTCTTC
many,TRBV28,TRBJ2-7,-,CASSLTHEQYF,TGTGCCAGCAGTTTAACCCACGAGCAGTACTTC
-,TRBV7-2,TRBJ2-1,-,CASVQSVRGWDEQFF,TGTGCCAGCGTCCAGAGCGTTAGGGGGTGGGATGAGCAGTTCTTC
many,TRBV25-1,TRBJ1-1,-,CASSGMTANTEAFF,TGTGCCAGCAGTGGGATGACGGCGAACACTGAAGCTTTCTTT
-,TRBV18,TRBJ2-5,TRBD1,CASSPKDRGREGQYF,TGTGCCAGCTCACCCAAAGACAGGGGGCGTGAGGGCCAGTACTTC
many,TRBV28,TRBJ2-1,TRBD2,CASSRQTSPDNEQFF,TGTGCCAGCAGCCGACAGACTAGCCCCGACAATGAGCAGTTCTTC
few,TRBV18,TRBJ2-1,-,CASSPLLENEQFF,TGTGCCAGCTCACCACTTTTGGAGAATGAGCAGTTCTTC